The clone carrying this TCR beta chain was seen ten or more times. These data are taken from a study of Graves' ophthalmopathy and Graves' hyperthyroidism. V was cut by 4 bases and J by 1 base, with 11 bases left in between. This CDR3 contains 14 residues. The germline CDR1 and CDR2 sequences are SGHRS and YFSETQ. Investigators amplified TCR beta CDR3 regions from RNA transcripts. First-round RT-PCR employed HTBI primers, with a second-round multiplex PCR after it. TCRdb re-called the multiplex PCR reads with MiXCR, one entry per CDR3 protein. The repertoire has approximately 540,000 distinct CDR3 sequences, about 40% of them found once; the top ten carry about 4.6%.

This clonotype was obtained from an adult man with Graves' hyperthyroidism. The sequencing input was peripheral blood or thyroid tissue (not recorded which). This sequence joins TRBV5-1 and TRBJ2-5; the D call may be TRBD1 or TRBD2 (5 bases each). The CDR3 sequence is CASSPRDGQETQYF. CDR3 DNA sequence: TGCGCCAGCAGCCCAAGGGACGGCCAAGAGACCCAGTACTTC.